Presented here are 32 T cell receptor beta chains from one specimen sequenced in a study of molecular identifiers for immune sequencing clone quantification. MiXCR, applied by TCRdb to the PCR reads, yields one record per CDR3 protein. The sample includes under 650,000 distinct CDR3 sequences, approximately 20% seen only once; the top ten take roughly 0.85%. Sequencing input: naive CD8+ T cells from blood, with Jurkat cell RNA spiked in. Noted subset: FACS-sorted CD8+CD4-CCR7+CD45RA+ naive T cells. The receptors were gathered from a human donor in good health. Some libraries in this study had Jurkat cell RNA spiked in.

Concerning this clonotype: A much larger clone sits a single nucleotide away, making a read error possible. The J gene is TRBJ1-2, the V gene TRBV30; the match to TRBD1 covers 8 bases. This CDR3 is 13 amino acids long. Germline V CDR1 and CDR2: GTSNPN, SVGIG (reference sequence). As DNA, the CDR3 is TGTGCCTGGGCACAGGGGGTGAGCTATGGCTGCACCTTC. Translated, it gives CAWAQGVSYGCTF.

The rearrangement links TRBV13 to TRBJ2-3; 7 bases are a match to TRBD1. Per germline, CDR1 PRHDT and CDR2 FYEKMQ (reference sequence). After removal of 4 bases from V and 1 base from J, the junction contained 8 bases not matched to a gene. This CDR3 has 16 amino acids. The CDR3 loop is CASSSFHDRGTDTQYF. The CDR3 bases are TGTGCCAGCAGCTCGTTCCATGACAGGGGCACAGATACGCAGTATTTT.

The sample holds many counts of this clonotype. The rearrangement links TRBV29-1 to TRBJ1-1, with 8 bases identical to TRBD1. V trimming: 5 bases; J trimming: 6 bases; junction bases outside the gene matches: 2. The CDR3 has 11 amino acids. Germline CDR1 is SQVTM and CDR2 is ANQGSEA. The CDR3 nucleotides are TGCAGCGTTACAGGGGGGTCTGAAGCTTTCTTT. Protein product: CSVTGGSEAFF.

The chain carries TRBV7-9 and TRBJ2-1, with TRBD2 matching 7 bases. J was trimmed by 4 bases and V by 3 bases; bases with no gene match: 12. This CDR3 has 17 residues. Germline loops: CDR1 SEHNR, CDR2 FQNEAQ (reference sequence). The CDR3 protein is CASSFSEAGDLYNEQFF. As DNA, the CDR3 is TGTGCCAGCAGCTTCTCCGAGGCGGGGGATTTATACAATGAGCAGTTCTTC.

This clonotype has ten or more counts. This chain uses TRBV2 with TRBJ1-5; TRBD1 agrees at 9 bases. Germline V gene lookup returns CDR1 SNHLY and CDR2 FYNNEI. This CDR3 spans 16 amino acids. V lost 6 bases and J lost 0; bases outside the gene matches: 6. The CDR3 region has the DNA TGTGCCAGCAGCGGGACAGGGAAGATTAGCAATCAGCCCCAGCATTTT. This codes for CASSGTGKISNQPQHF.

This clonotype showed up many times. This sequence joins TRBV30 and TRBJ2-7; D is perhaps TRBD1 or TRBD2 (5 bases each). The germline gives CDR1 GTSNPN, CDR2 SVGIG (reference sequence). The CDR3 runs to 13 residues. Trimming shortened V by 5 bases and J by 3 bases, and 14 bases separated the two germline ends. The CDR3: CAWAGTTFYEQYF. The CDR3 coding sequence is TGTGCCTGGGCCGGGACGACGTTCTACGAGCAGTACTTC.

This clonotype occurred a few times. The V and J genes are TRBV4-3 and TRBJ2-4; the D is unclear. Looked up from germline, CDR1 is LGHNA and CDR2 is YSLEER. Trimming removed 0 bases at V and 7 bases at J, with 13 bases between. The CDR3 runs to 15 residues. Here the CDR3 reads CASSQDWSLTNIQYF. CDR3 nucleotide sequence: TGCGCCAGCAGCCAAGATTGGTCTCTCACTAACATTCAGTACTTC.

This clonotype was seen many times. This chain uses TRBV10-3 with TRBJ2-7; D is unresolved. Trimming stripped 8 bases from V and 1 base from J, with 9 bases between. This CDR3 has 12 residues. In germline, CDR1 is ENHRY, CDR2 SYGVKD. The CDR3 region is CAIGPASYEQYF. DNA for the CDR3: TGTGCCATCGGCCCCGCATCCTACGAGCAGTACTTC.

The chain has TRBV10-3 and TRBJ2-7; 12 nucleotides match TRBD2. CDR3 length: 17 amino acids. With 2 bases clipped from V and 6 bases from J, the junction kept 11 bases outside the gene matches. Germline values: CDR1 ENHRY, CDR2 SYGVKD. CDR3 sequence reads: CAISETSGGTRAFEQYF. The CDR3 DNA reads TGTGCCATCAGTGAGACTAGCGGGGGGACCCGGGCCTTCGAGCAGTACTTC.

Of note for this clonotype: This clone may be a read error of a much larger clone one base away. The CDR3 carries no conserved terminal phenylalanine or tryptophan, so it likely arises from a read error. The CDR3 nucleotides read TGTGCCAGCAGTTTACTGGGACAGGGTCACGAGCAGTACCTC. It specifies CASSLLGQGHEQYL. V and J are TRBV27 and TRBJ2-7; 9 bases are a match to TRBD1. CDR3 length equals 14 residues. Germline CDR1 reads MNHEY; CDR2 reads SMNVEV (reference sequence). Trimming removed 2 bases from V and 5 bases from J; junction bases left unmatched: 4.

This clonotype was recorded at least ten times. The V call is TRBV13, the J call TRBJ1-2, with D possibly matching TRBD1 (5 bases). From germline, CDR1 is PRHDT and CDR2 FYEKMQ (reference sequence). The CDR3 runs to 13 residues. Trimming shortened V by 8 bases and J by 1 base, and 11 bases separated the two germline ends. The CDR3 DNA is TGTGCCAGCTCAGCGGGACTTAACTATGGCTACACCTTC. Amino acids: CASSAGLNYGYTF. The full variable domain, completed using reference TRBV13 and TRBJ1-2, is AAGVIQSPRHLIKEKRETATLKCYPIPRHDTVYWYQQGPGQDPQFLISFYEKMQSDKGSIPDRFSAQQFSDYHSELNMSSLELGDSALYFCASSAGLNYGYTFGSGTRLTVV.

This clonotype occurred many times. The rearrangement uses TRBV15 and TRBJ1-1, with 8 bases lining up with TRBD1. CDR1 and CDR2 from the germline V gene are LNHNV and YYDKDF (reference sequence). J gave up 7 bases and V 5 bases, and 3 bases lay outside the gene matches. The CDR3 contains 12 residues. Here the CDR3 DNA reads TGTGCCACCAGCGACGGGACAGGTGAAGCTTTCTTT. This sequence encodes CATSDGTGEAFF.

With respect to this clonotype: A much larger clonotype is one base distant, so this may be a read error. This chain uses TRBV28 with TRBJ2-1; tentatively, D is TRBD1 (6 bases). CDR1 is MDHEN, CDR2 SYDVKM, per germline. The CDR3 is 13 residues long. The CDR3 region has the DNA TGTGCCACCACAGGACAGACCTACAATGAGCGGTTCTTC. This translates into CATTGQTYNERFF. The whole variable domain, remainder taken from reference TRBV28 and TRBJ2-1, is DVKVTQSSRYLVKRTGEKVFLECVQDMDHENMFWYRQDPGLGLRLIYFSYDVKMKEKGDIPEGYSVSREKKERFSLILESASTNQTSMYLCATTGQTYNERFFGPGTRLTVL.

This clonotype was counted many times. The chain couples TRBV12-3 or TRBV12-4 to TRBJ1-6; the D is unclear. V was pared by 3 bases and J by 10 bases, with 16 bases between. CDR3 length: 15 amino acids. CDR3 sequence (DNA): TGTGCCAGCAGTTTTTCAGAAACGCCTGGCTCACCCCTCCACTTT. Translation: CASSFSETPGSPLHF.

This clonotype was seen many times. V gene TRBV11-2 combines with J gene TRBJ2-3; TRBD2 matches at 7 bases. Germline assignment: CDR1 SGHAT and CDR2 FQNNGV. The CDR3 has 13 residues. The CDR3 DNA sequence: TGTGCTTCCACGGGACTACGCACAGATACGCAGTATTTT. Protein sequence: CASTGLRTDTQYF.

The chain links TRBV12-3 or TRBV12-4 to TRBJ2-3; 15 positions match TRBD2. CDR3 size: 16 residues. V was clipped by 4 bases and J by 8 bases; unmatched bases: 7. CDR3 in amino acids: CASSYSPGLAGGTQYF. The CDR3 nucleotides are TGTGCCAGCAGTTACTCCCCGGGACTAGCGGGAGGTACGCAGTATTTT.

This clonotype has a handful of counts. V gene TRBV5-4 combines with J gene TRBJ2-7; 8 bases agree with TRBD2. Per the germline V gene, CDR1 is SGHNT and CDR2 is YYREEE (reference sequence). The CDR3 has 15 residues. V lost 4 bases, J lost 5 bases, and 11 bases stayed unmatched. CDR3 sequence reads: CASSDGTSGLDEQYF. CDR3 nucleotide sequence: TGTGCCAGCAGCGATGGGACTAGTGGTTTGGACGAGCAGTACTTC.

This chain links TRBV5-1 with TRBJ2-6, with 7 positions matching TRBD1. The CDR3 length is 15 residues. CDR1 is SGHRS and CDR2 is YFSETQ in the germline V gene. J lost 3 bases, V lost 7 bases, and 7 bases had no gene match. CDR3 amino acids: CASRSTGFGANVLTF. The CDR3, as DNA: TGCGCCAGCCGATCGACAGGGTTTGGGGCCAACGTCCTGACTTTC.

The chain is built from TRBV25-1 and TRBJ2-5, with no clear D. The CDR3 totals 18 residues. Germline values: CDR1 MGHDK, CDR2 SYGVNS. Trimming took off 2 bases at V and 5 bases at J, with 24 bases between the two ends. Here the CDR3 reads CASSERALKTHLGETQYF. The CDR3 DNA reads as TGTGCCAGCAGTGAAAGGGCGCTGAAGACCCACCTCGGGGAGACCCAGTACTTC.

This clonotype was recorded at least ten times. This rearrangement joins TRBV20-1 to TRBJ2-1; TRBD2 matches 10 bases. With 0 bases clipped from V and 3 bases from J, the junction kept 20 bases outside the gene matches. The length of the CDR3 is 21 residues. Germline-derived CDR1 and CDR2 are DFQATT and SNEGSKA (reference sequence). The CDR3 nucleotides read TGCAGTGCTAGAGATTCAGGTACCTGGCTAGCGGGGGAACCTCACTACAATGAGCAGTTCTTC. It specifies CSARDSGTWLAGEPHYNEQFF.

This clonotype was detected many times. The V and J genes are TRBV7-9 and TRBJ2-3, with no clear D. The CDR3 totals 12 residues. Germline V lookup: CDR1 SEHNR, CDR2 FQNEAQ (reference sequence). The V end lost 7 bases, the J end lost 0 bases, and 5 bases lay between the germline ends. The CDR3 sequence is CASIGSTDTQYF. The CDR3 region has the DNA TGTGCCAGCATTGGGAGCACAGATACGCAGTATTTT.

The chain carries TRBV20-1 and TRBJ1-2; D is ambiguous. V lost 6 bases and J lost 0, with 14 bases in between. CDR1 is DFQATT and CDR2 is SNEGSKA in the germline V gene (reference sequence). This CDR3 is 14 amino acids long. The DNA for the CDR3 is TGCAGTGCCCCGGTCTTCAGGTCTAACTATGGCTACACCTTC. Translation: CSAPVFRSNYGYTF.

A remark on this clonotype: A much more abundant neighbour one base away suggests this may be a read error. The chain employs TRBV20-1 and TRBJ2-5; no clear D gene. Germline V gene data show CDR1 as DFQATT and CDR2 as SNEGSKA (reference sequence). CDR3 size: 13 residues. The CDR3 region has the DNA TGCAGTGCTTTTCCCACAAAGATCGAGACCCGGTACTTC. Its protein is CSAFPTKIETRYF.

This clonotype was seen only a few times. This chain joins TRBV27 and TRBJ1-4; no clear D gene. Per germline, CDR1 MNHEY and CDR2 SMNVEV (reference sequence). V was clipped by 5 bases and J by 10 bases, with 23 bases between them. CDR3 length equals 16 residues. For the CDR3, the DNA is TGTGCCAGCAGTCCGGAACCGGGATCTGGGGTCGGAAAACTGTTTTTT. Protein product: CASSPEPGSGVGKLFF.

The rearrangement joins TRBV7-6 to TRBJ1-6; no clear D. Germline CDR1 is SGHVS and CDR2 is FNYEAQ. The CDR3 totals 16 residues. Trimming removed 5 bases from V and 1 base from J, with 12 bases in between. The CDR3 nucleotides are TGTGCCAGCAGCCCTGGGCCGGCGTCCTATAATTCACCCCTCCACTTT. This encodes CASSPGPASYNSPLHF. Combining the CDR3 with reference TRBV7-6 and TRBJ1-6 gives the whole variable domain GAGVSQSPRYKVTKRGQDVALRCDPISGHVSLYWYRQALGQGPEFLTYFNYEAQQDKSGLPNDRFSAERPEGSISTLTIQRTEQRDSAMYRCASSPGPASYNSPLHFGNGTRLTVT.

This clonotype was seen many times. The chain employs TRBV5-1 and TRBJ1-1; D possibly corresponds to TRBD1 (5 bases). Trimming cost V 4 bases and J 0 bases, with 10 bases left between them. Germline CDR1 reads SGHRS; CDR2 reads YFSETQ. The CDR3 runs 14 residues. The CDR3 DNA reads TGCGCCAGCAGCCCAGACAGTATGAACACTGAAGCTTTCTTT. Translation: CASSPDSMNTEAFF.

Only a few counts were recorded for this clonotype. The chain recombines TRBV2 with TRBJ1-2; D remains ambiguous. This CDR3 has 13 amino acids. CDR1 is SNHLY and CDR2 is FYNNEI in the germline V gene. V lost 2 bases and J lost 4, with 8 bases in between. DNA of the CDR3: TGTGCCAGCAGTGAATACAGTGCCTATGGCTACACCTTC. Residues: CASSEYSAYGYTF. Variable domain in full (rest from reference TRBV2 and TRBJ1-2): EPEVTQTPSHQVTQMGQEVILRCVPISNHLYFYWYRQILGQKVEFLVSFYNNEISEKSEIFDDQFSVERPDGSNFTLKIRSTKLEDSAMYFCASSEYSAYGYTFGSGTRLTVV.

The chain uses TRBV30 and TRBJ2-7, with D hard to call. This CDR3 region has 11 residues. Trimming removed 1 base from V and 5 bases from J, with 6 bases in between. CDR1 and CDR2 (germline): GTSNPN, SVGIG (reference sequence). The CDR3 coding sequence is TGTGCCTGGAGTGATGGTCACGAGCAGTACTTC. It encodes CAWSDGHEQYF.

V and J are TRBV18 and TRBJ2-7, with TRBD1 identical over 8 bases. The CDR3 sequence is 15 residues long. V trimming: 3 bases; J trimming: 0 bases; junction bases outside the gene matches: 4. Germline V gene sequence: CDR1 KGHSH, CDR2 LQKENI. The CDR3 loop is CASSPSDRASYEQYF. The CDR3 DNA reads TGTGCCAGCTCACCCTCGGACAGGGCCTCCTACGAGCAGTACTTC.

Many counts were recorded for this clonotype. This chain links TRBV19 with TRBJ2-7; 7 bases fit TRBD2. Germline CDR1 LNHDA, CDR2 SQIVND (reference sequence). The junction had 6 bases not matched to a gene; V was cut back by 4 bases and J by 3 bases. The CDR3 spans 14 residues. CDR3 in DNA: TGTGCCAGTAGTAATGGAGCGGGATACTACGAGCAGTACTTC. Translating gives CASSNGAGYYEQYF.

The chain joins TRBV3-1 to TRBJ2-1; a possible D gene is TRBD2 (6 bases). The CDR3 runs 12 residues. Germline-derived CDR1 and CDR2 are LGHDT and YNNKEL (reference sequence). Trimming shortened V by 0 bases and J by 11 bases, and 8 bases separated the two germline ends. CDR3 region: CASSQDRTKQFF. The CDR3 nucleotides read TGTGCCAGCAGCCAAGATAGGACTAAGCAGTTCTTC.

This clonotype was found many times. V usage is TRBV29-1 and J usage is TRBJ2-2; D not certain. This CDR3 is built from 14 residues. V lost 7 bases, J lost 2 bases, and 14 bases lay in between. Germline values: CDR1 SQVTM, CDR2 ANQGSEA. The CDR3 here is CSAFTRPNTGELFF. The CDR3 bases are TGCAGCGCCTTCACGAGGCCCAACACCGGGGAGCTGTTTTTT.